A selection of T cell receptor beta chains follows, all from one sample in a study of OX40 agonist ivuxolimab in advanced cancers. The repertoire was sequenced with immunoSEQ multiplex PCR; TCRdb's copy has only in-frame clones and lacks some. The sample consists of under 75,000 clones, roughly nine tenths of them appearing once. The sequencing here drew on CD4+ or CD8+ T cells sorted from blood, taken in a trial of the OX40 agonist ivuxolimab. These receptors were obtained from an adult with an advanced solid tumor such as melanoma, head and neck, liver or kidney cancer. Both conserved end residues are part of each CDR3. The D gene is left open where the match is weak. The listing skips clone size in some rows; elsewhere it reads once, few, many or a size class.

cdr3_length: 13; j_call: TRBJ1-1; v_call: TRBV13; clone_size: -; d_call: TRBD1; cdr3_aa: CASSSDRDTEAFF; cdr3_nt: TGTGCCAGCAGCTCGGACAGGGACACTGAAGCTTTCTTT
cdr3_length: 10; j_call: TRBJ2-5; v_call: TRBV29-1; clone_size: -; d_call: -; cdr3_aa: CSVWLEAQYF; cdr3_nt: TGCAGCGTTTGGTTAGAAGCCCAGTACTTC
cdr3_length: 12; j_call: TRBJ1-1; v_call: TRBV7-9; clone_size: -; d_call: -; cdr3_aa: CASSFSGPEAFF; cdr3_nt: TGTGCCAGCAGCTTTTCGGGCCCTGAAGCTTTCTTT
cdr3_length: 12; j_call: TRBJ2-1; v_call: TRBV7-9; clone_size: once; d_call: TRBD1; cdr3_aa: CASSSGQREQFF; cdr3_nt: TGTGCCAGCAGCTCGGGACAGCGGGAGCAGTTCTTC
cdr3_length: 16; j_call: TRBJ2-1; v_call: TRBV4-3; clone_size: -; d_call: -; cdr3_aa: CASSQVPGGSYNEQFF; cdr3_nt: TGCGCCAGCAGCCAAGTACCAGGAGGTTCCTACAATGAGCAGTTCTTC
cdr3_length: 14; j_call: TRBJ2-7; v_call: TRBV7-9; clone_size: -; d_call: -; cdr3_aa: CASSLPQGIHEQYF; cdr3_nt: TGTGCCAGCAGCCTACCTCAGGGGATCCACGAGCAGTACTTC
cdr3_length: 13; j_call: TRBJ2-1; v_call: TRBV5-6; clone_size: -; d_call: TRBD2; cdr3_aa: CASSSGTSFEQFF; cdr3_nt: TGTGCCAGCAGCTCCGGGACTAGTTTTGAGCAGTTCTTC
cdr3_length: 15; j_call: TRBJ2-5; v_call: TRBV5-6; clone_size: -; d_call: -; cdr3_aa: CASSRHHRAEETQYF; cdr3_nt: TGTGCCAGCAGCAGACACCACAGGGCCGAAGAGACCCAGTACTTC
cdr3_length: 15; j_call: TRBJ2-3; v_call: TRBV2; clone_size: -; d_call: -; cdr3_aa: CASRSGTLSTDTQYF; cdr3_nt: TGTGCCAGCAGGTCCGGGACACTGAGCACAGATACGCAGTATTTT
cdr3_length: 16; j_call: TRBJ2-7; v_call: TRBV6-6; clone_size: -; d_call: -; cdr3_aa: CASSQSRRTASYEQYF; cdr3_nt: TGTGCCAGCAGTCAATCGCGACGGACAGCCTCCTACGAGCAGTACTTC
cdr3_length: 13; j_call: TRBJ2-2; v_call: TRBV29-1; clone_size: -; d_call: -; cdr3_aa: CSVAGVNTGELFF; cdr3_nt: TGCAGCGTTGCCGGAGTAAACACCGGGGAGCTGTTTTTT
cdr3_length: 16; j_call: TRBJ1-2; v_call: TRBV11-2; clone_size: -; d_call: TRBD1; cdr3_aa: CASSFLDRGRGYGYTF; cdr3_nt: TGTGCCAGCAGCTTCCTGGACAGGGGAAGAGGCTATGGCTACACCTTC
cdr3_length: 14; j_call: TRBJ2-1; v_call: TRBV7-3; clone_size: -; d_call: -; cdr3_aa: CASSPSSSYNEQFF; cdr3_nt: TGTGCCAGCAGCCCCTCGAGCTCCTACAATGAGCAGTTCTTC
cdr3_length: 16; j_call: TRBJ2-3; v_call: TRBV11-2; clone_size: -; d_call: TRBD2; cdr3_aa: CASSLETSGSTDTQYF; cdr3_nt: TGTGCCAGCAGCTTAGAGACTAGCGGGAGTACAGATACGCAGTATTTT
cdr3_length: 15; j_call: TRBJ2-7; v_call: TRBV6-5; clone_size: -; d_call: TRBD2; cdr3_aa: CASSFAAGVAYEQYF; cdr3_nt: TGTGCCAGCAGTTTCGCTGCGGGAGTAGCCTACGAGCAGTACTTC
cdr3_length: 15; j_call: TRBJ2-7; v_call: TRBV9; clone_size: once; d_call: TRBD2; cdr3_aa: CASSVGSGRSYEQYF; cdr3_nt: TGTGCCAGCAGCGTAGGTAGCGGGAGGAGCTACGAGCAGTACTTC
cdr3_length: 14; j_call: TRBJ2-2; v_call: TRBV7-9; clone_size: once; d_call: TRBD1; cdr3_aa: CASSSTGEIGELFF; cdr3_nt: TGTGCCAGCAGCTCGACAGGGGAAATCGGGGAGCTGTTTTTT
cdr3_length: 13; j_call: TRBJ2-2; v_call: TRBV6-5; clone_size: -; d_call: -; cdr3_aa: CASSYFEDMELFF; cdr3_nt: TGTGCCAGCAGTTACTTTGAGGACATGGAGCTGTTTTTT
cdr3_length: 15; j_call: TRBJ1-4; v_call: TRBV4-2; clone_size: -; d_call: -; cdr3_aa: CASSQNGAANEKLFF; cdr3_nt: TGTGCCAGCAGCCAGAACGGGGCTGCTAATGAAAAACTGTTTTTT
cdr3_length: 15; j_call: TRBJ2-3; v_call: TRBV9; clone_size: -; d_call: TRBD2; cdr3_aa: CASSGLAGSSDTQYF; cdr3_nt: TGTGCCAGCAGCGGACTAGCGGGAAGTTCAGATACGCAGTATTTT